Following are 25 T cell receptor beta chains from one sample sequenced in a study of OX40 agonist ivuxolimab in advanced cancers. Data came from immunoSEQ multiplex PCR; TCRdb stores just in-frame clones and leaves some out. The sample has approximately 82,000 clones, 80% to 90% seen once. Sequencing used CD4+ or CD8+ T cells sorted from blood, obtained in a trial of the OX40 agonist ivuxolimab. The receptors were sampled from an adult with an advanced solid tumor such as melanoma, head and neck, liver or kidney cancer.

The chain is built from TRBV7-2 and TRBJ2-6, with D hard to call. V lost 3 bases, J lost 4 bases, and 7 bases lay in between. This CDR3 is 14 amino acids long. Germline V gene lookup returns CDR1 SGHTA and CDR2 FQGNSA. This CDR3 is CASSLGYGANVLTF. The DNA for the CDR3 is TGTGCCAGCAGCTTGGGTTACGGGGCCAACGTCCTGACTTTC. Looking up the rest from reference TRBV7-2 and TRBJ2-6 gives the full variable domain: GAGVSQSPSNKVTEKGKDVELRCDPISGHTALYWYRQSLGQGLEFLIYFQGNSAPDKSGLPSDRFSAERTGGSVSTLTIQRTQQEDSAVYLCASSLGYGANVLTFGAGSRLTVL.

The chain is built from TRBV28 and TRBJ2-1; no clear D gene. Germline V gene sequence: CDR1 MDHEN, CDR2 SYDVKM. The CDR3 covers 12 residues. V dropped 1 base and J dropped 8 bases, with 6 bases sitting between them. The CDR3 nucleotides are TGTGCCAGCAGTTTATCAGTGGATGAGCAGTTCTTC. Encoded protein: CASSLSVDEQFF. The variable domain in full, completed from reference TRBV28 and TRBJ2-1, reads DVKVTQSSRYLVKRTGEKVFLECVQDMDHENMFWYRQDPGLGLRLIYFSYDVKMKEKGDIPEGYSVSREKKERFSLILESASTNQTSMYLCASSLSVDEQFFGPGTRLTVL.

CDR3 loop: CASSYSGNGDTEAFF. Here the CDR3 DNA reads TGTGCCAGCAGTTACTCGGGGAATGGCGACACTGAAGCTTTCTTT. This chain uses TRBV6-5 with TRBJ1-1; D remains unclear. The germline V and J ends were trimmed by 0 bases and 3 bases, with 11 bases remaining between them. The CDR3 sequence is 15 residues long. The germline V gene has CDR1 MNHEY and CDR2 SVGAGI.

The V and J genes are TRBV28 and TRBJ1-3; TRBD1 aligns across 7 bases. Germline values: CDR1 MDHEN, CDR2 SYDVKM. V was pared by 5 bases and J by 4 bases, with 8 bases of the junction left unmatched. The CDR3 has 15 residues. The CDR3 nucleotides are TGTGCCAGCAGTACTGACAGGGCGGGGGGAAACACCATATATTTT. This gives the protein CASSTDRAGGNTIYF.

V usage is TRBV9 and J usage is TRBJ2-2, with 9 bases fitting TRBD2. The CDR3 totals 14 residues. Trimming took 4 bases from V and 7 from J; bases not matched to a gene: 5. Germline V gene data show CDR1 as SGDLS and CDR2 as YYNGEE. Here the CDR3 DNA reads TGTGCCAGCAGCCCAGCGGGGGGACACGGGGAGCTGTTTTTT. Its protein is CASSPAGGHGELFF.

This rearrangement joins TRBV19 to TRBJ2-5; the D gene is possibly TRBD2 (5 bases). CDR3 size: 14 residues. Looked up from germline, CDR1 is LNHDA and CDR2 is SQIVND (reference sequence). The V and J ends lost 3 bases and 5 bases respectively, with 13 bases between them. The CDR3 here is CASSMGTGKETQYF. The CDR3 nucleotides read TGTGCCAGTAGTATGGGTACGGGAAAGGAGACCCAGTACTTC.

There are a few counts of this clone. This CDR3 is CAWNIQGVNTEAFF. The CDR3 DNA reads TGTGCCTGGAATATACAGGGTGTGAACACTGAAGCTTTCTTT. V is TRBV30 and J is TRBJ1-1; the D gene is possibly TRBD1 (6 bases). Germline V lookup: CDR1 GTSNPN, CDR2 SVGIG (reference sequence). This CDR3 has 14 amino acids. V lost 4 bases, J lost 0 bases, and 12 bases lay in between.

The CDR3 is CASSLLLAGGLTDTQYF. In nucleotides, the CDR3 is TGTGCCAGCAGTCTTCTTTTAGCGGGAGGGCTCACAGATACGCAGTATTTT. The chain recombines TRBV27 with TRBJ2-3; 11 bases agree with TRBD2. The CDR3 is 17 amino acids. Per the germline V gene, CDR1 is MNHEY and CDR2 is SMNVEV (reference sequence). J gave up 2 bases and V 5 bases, and 9 bases lay outside the gene matches.

The CDR3 nucleotides read TGTGCCAGCAGCCAAGTTTCGGGACAGGTTAACTATGGCTACACCTTC. Its translation is CASSQVSGQVNYGYTF. The chain couples TRBV4-2 to TRBJ1-2; 8 bases line up with TRBD1. CDR3 length equals 16 residues. Losses at the gene ends were 1 base for V and 1 base for J; bases not matched to a gene: 5. Germline CDR1 is LGHNA and CDR2 is YNFKEQ.

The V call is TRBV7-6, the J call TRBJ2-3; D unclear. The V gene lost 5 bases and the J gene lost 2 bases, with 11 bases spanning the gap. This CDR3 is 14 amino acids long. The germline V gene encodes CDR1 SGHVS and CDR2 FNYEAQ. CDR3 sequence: CASSPRANTDTQYF. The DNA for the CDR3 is TGTGCCAGCAGCCCGAGAGCCAACACAGATACGCAGTATTTT.

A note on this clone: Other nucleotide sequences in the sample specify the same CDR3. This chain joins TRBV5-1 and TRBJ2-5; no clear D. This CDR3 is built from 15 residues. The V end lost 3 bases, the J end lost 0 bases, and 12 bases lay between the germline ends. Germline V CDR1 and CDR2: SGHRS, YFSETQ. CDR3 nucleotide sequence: TGCGCCAGCAGCTCCGGACCGGCGTACCAAGAGACCCAGTACTTC. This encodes CASSSGPAYQETQYF. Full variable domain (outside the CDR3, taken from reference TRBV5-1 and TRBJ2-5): KAGVTQTPRYLIKTRGQQVTLSCSPISGHRSVSWYQQTPGQGLQFLFEYFSETQRNKGNFPGRFSGRQFSNSRSEMNVSTLELGDSALYLCASSSGPAYQETQYFGPGTRLLVL.

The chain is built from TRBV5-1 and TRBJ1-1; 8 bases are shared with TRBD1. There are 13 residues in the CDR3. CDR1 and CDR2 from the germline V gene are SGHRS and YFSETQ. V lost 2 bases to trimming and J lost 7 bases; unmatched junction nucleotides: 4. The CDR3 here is CASSFQGASEAFF. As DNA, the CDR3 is TGCGCCAGCAGCTTTCAGGGGGCGAGTGAAGCTTTCTTT.

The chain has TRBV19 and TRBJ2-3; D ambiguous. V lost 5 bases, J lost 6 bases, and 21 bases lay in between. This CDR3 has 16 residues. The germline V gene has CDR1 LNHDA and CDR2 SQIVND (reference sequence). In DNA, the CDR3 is TGTGCCAGTAGTTTGGGCGGCCACCCGGTAGTGGATACGCAGTATTTT. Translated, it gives CASSLGGHPVVDTQYF.

CDR3 DNA sequence: TGTGCCAGCAGTTTGGGCAGTTCGTATGGCTACACCTTC. Its protein product is CASSLGSSYGYTF. This chain links TRBV28 with TRBJ1-2; D is unclear. The germline CDR1 and CDR2 sequences are MDHEN and SYDVKM. V was pared by 3 bases and J by 5 bases, with 10 bases between. The CDR3 covers 13 residues.

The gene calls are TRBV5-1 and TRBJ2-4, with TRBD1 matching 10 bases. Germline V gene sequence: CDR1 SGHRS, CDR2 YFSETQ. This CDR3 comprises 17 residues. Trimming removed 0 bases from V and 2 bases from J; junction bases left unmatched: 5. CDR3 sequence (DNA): TGCGCCAGCAGCTTGGAGGGGACAGGGGTAACCAAAAACATTCAGTACTTC. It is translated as CASSLEGTGVTKNIQYF.

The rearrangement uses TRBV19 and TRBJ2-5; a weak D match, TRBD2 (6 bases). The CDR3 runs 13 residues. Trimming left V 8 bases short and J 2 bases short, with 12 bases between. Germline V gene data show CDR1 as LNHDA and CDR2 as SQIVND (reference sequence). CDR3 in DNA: TGTGCCAGTTCGCGGGCGGGACAAGAGACCCAGTACTTC. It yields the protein CASSRAGQETQYF.

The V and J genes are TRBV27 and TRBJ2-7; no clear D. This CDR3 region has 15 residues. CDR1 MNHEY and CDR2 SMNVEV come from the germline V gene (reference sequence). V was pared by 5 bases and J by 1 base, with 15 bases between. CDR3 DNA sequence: TGTGCCAGCAGTCCCTCGAGCGTAGAGTCCTACGAGCAGTACTTC. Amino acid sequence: CASSPSSVESYEQYF.

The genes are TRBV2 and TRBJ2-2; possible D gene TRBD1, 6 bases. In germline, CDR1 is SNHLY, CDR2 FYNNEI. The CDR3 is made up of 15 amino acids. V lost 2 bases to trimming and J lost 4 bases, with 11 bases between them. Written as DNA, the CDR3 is TGTGCCAGCAGTGAACGCCTAGGGGGCACCGGGGAGCTGTTTTTT. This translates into CASSERLGGTGELFF.

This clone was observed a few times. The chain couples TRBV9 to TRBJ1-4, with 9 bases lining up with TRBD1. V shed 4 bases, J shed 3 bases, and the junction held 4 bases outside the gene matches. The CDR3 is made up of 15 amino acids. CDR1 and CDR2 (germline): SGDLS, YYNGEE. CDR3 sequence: CASSSQGAPNEKLFF. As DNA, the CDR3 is TGTGCCAGCAGCTCACAGGGGGCCCCTAATGAAAAACTGTTTTTT.

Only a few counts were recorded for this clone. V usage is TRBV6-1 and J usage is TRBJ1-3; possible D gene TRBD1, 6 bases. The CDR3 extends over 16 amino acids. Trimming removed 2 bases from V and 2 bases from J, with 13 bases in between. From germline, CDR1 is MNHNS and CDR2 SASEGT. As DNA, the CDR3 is TGTGCCAGCAGTGAACGACAGGTTTCGGCTGGAAACACCATATATTTT. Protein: CASSERQVSAGNTIYF.

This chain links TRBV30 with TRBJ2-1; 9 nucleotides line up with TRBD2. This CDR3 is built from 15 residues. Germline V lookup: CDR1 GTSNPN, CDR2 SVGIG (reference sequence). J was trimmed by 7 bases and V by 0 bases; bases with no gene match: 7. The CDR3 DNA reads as TGTGCCTGGAGTGTAACGGGACTAGCCTGGAATGAGCAGTTCTTC. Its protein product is CAWSVTGLAWNEQFF.

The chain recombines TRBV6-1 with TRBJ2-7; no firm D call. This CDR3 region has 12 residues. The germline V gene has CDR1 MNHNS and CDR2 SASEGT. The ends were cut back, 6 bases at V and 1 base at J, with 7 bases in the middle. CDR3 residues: CASRGWSYEQYF. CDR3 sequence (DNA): TGTGCCAGCAGGGGTTGGTCCTACGAGCAGTACTTC.

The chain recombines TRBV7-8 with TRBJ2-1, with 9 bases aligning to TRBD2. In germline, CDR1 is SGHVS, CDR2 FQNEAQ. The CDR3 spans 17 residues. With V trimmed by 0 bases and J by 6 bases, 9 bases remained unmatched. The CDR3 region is CASSLAYLLAGINEQFF. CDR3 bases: TGTGCCAGCAGCTTAGCGTATTTACTAGCGGGTATCAATGAGCAGTTCTTC.

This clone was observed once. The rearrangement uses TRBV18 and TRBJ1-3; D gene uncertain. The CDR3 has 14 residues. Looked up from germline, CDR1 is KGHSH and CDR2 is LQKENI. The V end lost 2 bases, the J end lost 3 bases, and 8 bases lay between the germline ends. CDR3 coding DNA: TGTGCCAGCTCACCATCGGCAGATGGAAACACCATATATTTT. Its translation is CASSPSADGNTIYF.

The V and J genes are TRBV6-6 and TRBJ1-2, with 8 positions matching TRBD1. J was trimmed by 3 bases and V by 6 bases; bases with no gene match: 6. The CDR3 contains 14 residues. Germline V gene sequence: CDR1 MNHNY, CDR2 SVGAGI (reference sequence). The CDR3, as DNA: TGTGCCAGCAGCCCAGACAGGGGCTACTATGGCTACACCTTC. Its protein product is CASSPDRGYYGYTF.